These 2 T cell receptor beta chains were sequenced from one sample in a study of blood T cell repertoires in COVID-19. Here immunoSEQ multiplex PCR was the method, and the copy in TCRdb shows in-frame clones only, minus some. The sample lists around 63,000 clones, around four fifths occurring once. Sequenced input: peripheral blood. The source of these receptors is a woman between 45 and 60 years old with active or convalescent COVID-19.

A remark on this clone: The identical CDR3 is also encoded by other nucleotide sequences in the sample. The V and J genes are TRBV18 and TRBJ1-2; no definite D call. Germline assignment: CDR1 KGHSH and CDR2 LQKENI. V lost 3 bases and J 3 bases, leaving 11 bases between the germline ends. CDR3 length: 14 residues. The CDR3 here is CASSPSLRDYGYTF. The CDR3 DNA reads as TGTGCCAGCTCACCCTCTCTAAGAGACTATGGCTACACCTTC. Complete variable domain (other parts from reference TRBV18 and TRBJ1-2): NAGVMQNPRHLVRRRGQEARLRCSPMKGHSHVYWYRQLPEEGLKFMVYLQKENIIDESGMPKERFSAEFPKEGPSILRIQQVVRGDSAAYFCASSPSLRDYGYTFGSGTRLTVV.

The V gene is TRBV7-9, the J gene TRBJ2-3; perhaps TRBD2 as D (6 bases). Germline V lookup: CDR1 SEHNR, CDR2 FQNEAQ (reference sequence). The CDR3 length is 15 residues. Trimming took 5 bases from V and 4 from J, leaving 16 bases between them. The CDR3 DNA is TGTGCCAGCAGCAAACGGAGGGCCAAGGCAGATACGCAGTATTTT. Protein product: CASSKRRAKADTQYF.